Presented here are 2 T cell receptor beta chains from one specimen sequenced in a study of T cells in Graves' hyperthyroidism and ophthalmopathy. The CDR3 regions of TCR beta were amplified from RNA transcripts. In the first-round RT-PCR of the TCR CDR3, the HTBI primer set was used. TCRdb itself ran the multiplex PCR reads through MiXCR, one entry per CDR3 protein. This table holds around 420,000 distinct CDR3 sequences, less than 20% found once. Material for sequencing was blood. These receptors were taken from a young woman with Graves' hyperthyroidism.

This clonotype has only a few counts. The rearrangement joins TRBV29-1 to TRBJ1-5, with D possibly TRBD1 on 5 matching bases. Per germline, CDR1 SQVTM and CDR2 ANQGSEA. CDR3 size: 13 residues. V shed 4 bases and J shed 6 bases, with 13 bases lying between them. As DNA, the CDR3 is TGCAGCGTTGGGGGGAGTAAAGGTCAGCCCCAGCATTTT. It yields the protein CSVGGSKGQPQHF.

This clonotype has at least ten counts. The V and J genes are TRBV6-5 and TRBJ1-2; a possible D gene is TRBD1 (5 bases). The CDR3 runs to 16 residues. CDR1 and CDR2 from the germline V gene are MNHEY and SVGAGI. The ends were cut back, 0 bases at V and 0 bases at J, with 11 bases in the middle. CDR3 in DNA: TGTGCCAGCAGTTACTCGGGACGGAGAGCTAACTATGGCTACACCTTC. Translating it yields CASSYSGRRANYGYTF.